These 20 T cell receptor beta chains came from one sample sequenced in a study of shared clonotypes between healthy human individuals. Sequencing was performed with immunoSEQ multiplex PCR; in TCRdb, only in-frame clones are kept and a portion is missing. The sample gives about 2.4 million clones, just over 90% of which show up once; around 0.14% is in the top ten. Sample: naive CD4+ T cells sorted from blood. Subset defined: CD45RA+ positively selected. The receptors originated from a man aged 18 to 35 in good health.

V and J are TRBV27 and TRBJ1-1; D uncertain. CDR3 length: 18 residues. The V end was cut by 5 bases, the J end by 1 base, with 23 bases between. The germline CDR1 and CDR2 sequences are MNHEY and SMNVEV (reference sequence). The CDR3 loop is CASSTYPRGGLPNTEAFF. The DNA of the CDR3 is TGTGCCAGCAGTACGTATCCGCGTGGTGGGCTCCCGAACACTGAAGCTTTCTTT.

V usage is TRBV5-1 and J usage is TRBJ1-5; weak D call: TRBD1 (6 bases). V lost 0 bases to trimming and J lost 7 bases, with 14 bases between them. This CDR3 comprises 15 residues. Germline CDR1 reads SGHRS; CDR2 reads YFSETQ. The CDR3: CASSLAGAPGQPQHF. The DNA for the CDR3 is TGCGCCAGCAGCTTGGCGGGGGCCCCAGGCCAGCCCCAGCATTTT. The full variable domain, with the rest looked up from reference TRBV5-1 and TRBJ1-5, is KAGVTQTPRYLIKTRGQQVTLSCSPISGHRSVSWYQQTPGQGLQFLFEYFSETQRNKGNFPGRFSGRQFSNSRSEMNVSTLELGDSALYLCASSLAGAPGQPQHFGDGTRLSIL.

The chain joins TRBV9 to TRBJ2-3, with D possibly called TRBD1 or TRBD2 (6 bases each). Trimming stripped 0 bases from V and 4 bases from J, with 18 bases between. CDR1 is SGDLS and CDR2 is YYNGEE in the germline V gene. The CDR3 consists of 17 residues. CDR3 sequence (DNA): TGTGCCAGCAGCGTAGAGCCTCTTGGGGGGCAAGCAGATACGCAGTATTTT. This gives the protein CASSVEPLGGQADTQYF.

V usage is TRBV9 and J usage is TRBJ2-5, with D perhaps TRBD1 (5 bases). There are 14 residues in the CDR3. V gave up 0 bases and J gave up 2 bases, with 8 bases separating them. Germline V gives CDR1 SGDLS, CDR2 YYNGEE. The CDR3 DNA reads as TGTGCCAGCAGCGTAGGACAGTTACAAGAGACCCAGTACTTC. It codes for CASSVGQLQETQYF.

This sequence joins TRBV6-6 and TRBJ2-7, with 7 positions matching TRBD2. Losses at the gene ends were 6 bases for V and 2 bases for J; bases not matched to a gene: 10. The CDR3 covers 15 residues. Germline lookup yields CDR1 MNHNY and CDR2 SVGAGI (reference sequence). The CDR3 here is CASSSRPSGAYEQYF. CDR3 bases: TGTGCCAGCAGCTCCCGCCCCAGCGGGGCCTACGAGCAGTACTTC.

The chain links TRBV10-2 to TRBJ2-7; no firm D call. CDR3 length equals 14 residues. Per germline, CDR1 WSHSY and CDR2 SAAADI. The ends were cut back, 0 bases at V and 4 bases at J, with 10 bases in the middle. CDR3 in amino acids: CASSESDGIYEQYF. DNA of the CDR3: TGCGCCAGCAGTGAGTCCGACGGAATTTACGAGCAGTACTTC.

V is TRBV27 and J is TRBJ2-5, with D tentatively TRBD2 (6 bases). Germline CDR1 and CDR2: MNHEY and SMNVEV (reference sequence). The CDR3 has 12 residues. Trimming pared 5 bases from V and 7 bases from J, leaving 11 bases between. The chain's CDR3 is CASSRTEGTQYF. In DNA, the CDR3 is TGTGCCAGCAGTCGGACGGAGGGGACCCAGTACTTC.

This clone was observed once. The genes are TRBV25-1 and TRBJ2-1, with 10 positions matching TRBD2. The germline gives CDR1 MGHDK, CDR2 SYGVNS. The CDR3 covers 17 residues. Trimming took 4 bases from V and 7 from J; bases not matched to a gene: 13. CDR3 loop: CASSASPGLASGNEQFF. CDR3 DNA sequence: TGTGCCAGCAGTGCCTCCCCGGGACTAGCGTCCGGGAATGAGCAGTTCTTC. The full variable domain, its missing parts supplied by reference TRBV25-1 and TRBJ2-1, is EADIYQTPRYLVIGTGKKITLECSQTMGHDKMYWYQQDPGMELHLIHYSYGVNSTEKGDLSSESTVSRIRTEHFPLTLESARPSHTSQYLCASSASPGLASGNEQFFGPGTRLTVL.

The chain couples TRBV28 to TRBJ1-5; possibly TRBD1 for D (6 bases). The germline V gene encodes CDR1 MDHEN and CDR2 SYDVKM. Trimming cost V 3 bases and J 7 bases, with 13 bases left between them. The CDR3 totals 14 residues. The CDR3, as DNA: TGTGCCAGCAGTTTGCCGGGGGCTGGGCAGCCCCAGCATTTT. The encoded protein is CASSLPGAGQPQHF.

The J gene is TRBJ2-3, the V gene TRBV7-2; no definite D call. The CDR3 is 14 residues long. Per germline, CDR1 SGHTA and CDR2 FQGNSA. Deletions cut 3 bases from V and 0 bases from J, with 7 bases between. CDR3: CASSFQSSTDTQYF. The DNA of the CDR3 is TGTGCCAGCAGCTTTCAGTCTAGCACAGATACGCAGTATTTT.

This chain joins TRBV20-1 and TRBJ1-6; D is ambiguous. This CDR3 is 9 amino acids long. Germline V gene data show CDR1 as DFQATT and CDR2 as SNEGSKA (reference sequence). CDR3 DNA: TGCAGCTCTTCCTATCCCCTCCACTTT. Its protein product is CSSSYPLHF.

This CDR3 reads CASSPGLPETQYF. The DNA for the CDR3 is TGTGCCAGCAGCCCCGGATTGCCGGAGACCCAGTACTTC. The chain combines TRBV11-3 with TRBJ2-5; no clear D gene. V lost 5 bases and J lost 5, with 12 bases in between. The CDR3 contains 13 residues. Germline CDR1 and CDR2: SGHNT and YENEEA.

With regard to this clone: The junction and the germline gene differ at one end; a read error may be behind it. The V call is TRBV7-7, the J call TRBJ2-2, with TRBD2 matching 14 bases. CDR3 length: 16 residues. CDR1 and CDR2 from the germline V gene are SSHAT and FNYEAQ (reference sequence). The CDR3: CASSTGLAGAPGELFF. CDR3 in DNA: TGTGCTAGCAGCACGGGACTAGCGGGGGCCCCCGGGGAGCTGTTTTTT.

The chain links TRBV6-5 to TRBJ1-5; the D is unclear. V was trimmed by 6 bases and J by 1 base, leaving 7 bases between them. CDR3 size: 13 residues. Germline V gene data show CDR1 as MNHEY and CDR2 as SVGAGI. The CDR3 DNA sequence: TGTGCCAGCAGGGGATGGAGCAATCAGCCCCAGCATTTT. It specifies CASRGWSNQPQHF.

The CDR3 coding sequence is TGTGCCAGCACCCAGACTAGCGGGAGCCACGAGCAGTACTTC. Amino acids: CASTQTSGSHEQYF. This chain links TRBV2 with TRBJ2-7; 12 nucleotides line up with TRBD2. Germline CDR1 is SNHLY and CDR2 is FYNNEI. The CDR3 has 14 amino acids. V lost 7 bases and J lost 5; bases outside the gene matches: 6. Together with reference TRBV2 and TRBJ2-7, the CDR3 gives the full variable domain: EPEVTQTPSHQVTQMGQEVILRCVPISNHLYFYWYRQILGQKVEFLVSFYNNEISEKSEIFDDQFSVERPDGSNFTLKIRSTKLEDSAMYFCASTQTSGSHEQYFGPGTRLTVT.

This clone turned up a few times. The J gene is TRBJ1-6, the V gene TRBV7-2, with D possibly being TRBD1 (6 bases). Germline values: CDR1 SGHTA, CDR2 FQGNSA. There are 15 residues in the CDR3. Trimming left V 3 bases short and J 8 bases short, with 14 bases between. This CDR3 is CASSFSSGADSPLHF. The CDR3 region has the DNA TGTGCCAGCAGCTTCAGTTCAGGGGCTGATTCACCCCTCCACTTT.

Notes on this clone: The sample holds other DNA sequences that translate to the same CDR3. The rearrangement uses TRBV7-9 and TRBJ2-5, with D uncertain. V was shortened by 5 bases and J by 3 bases, with 7 bases between the two germline ends. The germline CDR1 and CDR2 sequences are SEHNR and FQNEAQ (reference sequence). This CDR3 is built from 12 residues. The CDR3 loop reads CASSRGEETQYF. DNA of the CDR3: TGTGCCAGCAGCCGTGGGGAAGAGACCCAGTACTTC.

This clone was recorded a few times. The rearrangement links TRBV30 to TRBJ2-1, with unresolved D. Germline lookup yields CDR1 GTSNPN and CDR2 SVGIG (reference sequence). There are 12 residues in the CDR3. Trimming removed 0 bases from V and 4 bases from J, with 4 bases in between. CDR3 amino acids: CAWSVGYNEQFF. For the CDR3, the DNA is TGTGCCTGGAGTGTAGGGTACAATGAGCAGTTCTTC.

This rearrangement joins TRBV5-6 to TRBJ2-3; 7 bases align to TRBD2. This CDR3 region has 13 residues. Germline CDR1 reads SGHDT; CDR2 reads YYEEEE. V lost 2 bases, J lost 7 bases, and 4 bases stayed unmatched. The CDR3 DNA reads TGTGCCAGCAGCTTTGCGGGAGCGAATACGCAGTATTTT. Its protein product is CASSFAGANTQYF. Full variable domain (remainder filled in from reference TRBV5-6 and TRBJ2-3): DAGVTQSPTHLIKTRGQQVTLRCSPKSGHDTVSWYQQALGQGPQFIFQYYEEEERQRGNFPDRFSGHQFPNYSSELNVNALLLGDSALYLCASSFAGANTQYFGPGTRLTVL.

The chain carries TRBV5-1 and TRBJ1-2; TRBD1 matches at 7 bases. Trimming took 1 base from V and 5 from J; bases not matched to a gene: 5. Germline CDR1 SGHRS, CDR2 YFSETQ. The CDR3 is 14 amino acids. CDR3 in amino acids: CASSLSGQDYGYTF. The CDR3, as DNA: TGCGCCAGCAGCTTGTCAGGACAGGATTATGGCTACACCTTC.